This T cell receptor beta chain was found in a study of Ad26.COV2.S vaccination and SARS-CoV-2 variants. Study summary: Dosing was one shot or two shots 56 days apart.

The treatment was: some 20 received Ad26.COV2.S at low or high dose, single or two shots; about 5 received placebo; per-sample allocation not given. After the first vaccine or placebo injection, samples were drawn on day 63. Assay used: immunoSEQ multiplex PCR; TCRdb lists only in-frame clones, some missing. The data hold over 450,000 clones, with approximately 90% observed a single time. The TCR sequence derives from a person between 18 and 59 years old who received the Ad26.COV2.S COVID-19 vaccine or a placebo. Here the sequenced sample was peripheral blood, taken in a trial of Ad26.COV2.S vaccine versus placebo.

CDR3 DNA: TGTGCCAGCAGCCAGGGGGACAGGGGGCGGGATTCACCCCTCCACTTT. Residues: CASSQGDRGRDSPLHF. This chain joins TRBV4-2 and TRBJ1-6; 12 bases agree with TRBD1. The V and J ends lost 3 bases and 8 bases, in that order; junction bases with no gene match: 5. Germline CDR1 and CDR2: LGHNA and YNFKEQ. This CDR3 spans 16 amino acids.